The clone carrying this T cell receptor (beta chain) has ten or more counts. Antigen unknown. A read error may produce the germline difference seen at one junction end. UMIs and sample barcodes were carried by the TCR alpha and TCR beta cDNA libraries that 5'RACE produced using constant-segment primers. TCRdb re-called the 5' RACE reads with MiXCR, one entry per CDR3 protein. This sample has about 400,000 distinct CDR3 sequences; roughly 18% occur once, and the top ten carry roughly 21%. This sample was taken from a study of T-cell memory formation after mild COVID-19. Study observations and caveats: Whereas later expanders leaned CD4+, clones contracting day 15 to 85 showed a balanced CD4/CD8 makeup. CD4+ clones that contracted lay mainly in CM and EM; CD8+ ones lay in EMRA.

The clonotype was recovered from a young man who had mild COVID-19 (a few samples of this study predate the infection). Cell type and time point are not known. The sequenced sample consisted of PBMCs or a T cell subset sorted from them (not recorded which).

The DNA of the CDR3 is TGTGCTAGCAGCCCCGGAGCGGGGGGATACAATGAGCAGTTCTTC. Protein product: CASSPGAGGYNEQFF. The chain has TRBV7-7 and TRBJ2-1, with 9 bases identical to TRBD2. Germline CDR1 and CDR2: SSHAT and FNYEAQ (reference sequence). The CDR3 spans 15 residues.